This record looks at one T cell receptor (beta chain) sequence and its context. The germline V gene encodes CDR1 SQVTM and CDR2 ANQGSEA. Trimming left V 1 base short and J 5 bases short, with 4 bases between. The CDR3 is made up of 11 amino acids. Authors' data handling: Estimates of nucleated cell counts were drawn from the amplification of reference gene primers. TCRdb keeps only in-frame clones here, not all; method: immunoSEQ multiplex PCR. The V and J calls and clone size are taken from that table; D and trimming were inferred from the DNA. The sample gives over 60,000 clones, more than 75% of which show up once; over 9.5% is in the top ten. The sample comes from a study of blood T cell repertoires in COVID-19. The overall study: Specimens from acute and convalescent COVID-19 originated in the United States, Italy and Spain. Sample material is recorded as cDNA or gDNA derived from T cells, B-cell-depleted T cells, or PBMCs.

Sequencing was performed on peripheral blood. This clonotype was sampled from a human donor in a cohort sampled during active COVID-19. V gene TRBV29-1 combines with J gene TRBJ2-3; no clear D. The CDR3 is CSVEVRDTQYF. CDR3 nucleotide sequence: TGCAGCGTTGAAGTTCGAGATACGCAGTATTTT.